This TCR beta chain was observed in a study of blood T cell repertoires in COVID-19. Study-wide background: T cells, B-cell-depleted T cells, or PBMCs supplied cDNA or gDNA.

In this sample, this clone turned up once. Per the germline V gene, CDR1 is SGHNT and CDR2 is YYREEE (reference sequence). The CDR3 is 13 amino acids. V was shortened by 4 bases and J by 0 bases, with 8 bases between the two germline ends. In the study's own analysis: Quantification of nucleated cells was approximated via reference gene primer amplification. Method: immunoSEQ multiplex PCR; TCRdb's copy keeps in-frame clones and lacks some. From that table come the V and J calls and clone size; the DNA was used to work out D and trimming. The data hold 270,000 or so clones, with about 90% observed a single time.

The receptor was isolated from a woman under 40 with COVID-19, enrolled during active disease. V usage is TRBV5-4 and J usage is TRBJ2-7; unclear D gene. The material sequenced was peripheral blood. CDR3 sequence (DNA): TGTGCCAGCAGCCTTCCCCCCTCCTACGAGCAGTACTTC. Translated: CASSLPPSYEQYF.